A selection of T cell receptor beta chains follows, all from one sample in a study of spatial heterogeneity in lung cancer. MiXCR, applied by TCRdb to the 5' RACE reads, yields one record per CDR3 protein. The data contain thousands of distinct CDR3 sequences, 5.4% of them singletons. Sequenced material: PBMCs, taken at surgery. These receptors were obtained from a male donor with early-stage non-small cell lung cancer. Both conserved end residues are part of each CDR3. D genes are given only for firm matches. Clone size, where shown, is once, few, many, or a class for clones that have expanded.

size: many; V: TRBV7-9; J: TRBJ1-2; D: NA; DNA: TGTGCCAGCAGCTTCAGCAGTGGGGGGACTCGGGATGGCTACACCTTC; CDR3: CASSFSSGGTRDGYTF
size: many; V: TRBV5-1; J: TRBJ2-5; D: TRBD2; DNA: TGCGCCAGCAGCCTGAGGGCTAGCGGAGTCCGGGAGACCCAGTACTTC; CDR3: CASSLRASGVRETQYF
size: many; V: TRBV10-3; J: TRBJ2-7; D: TRBD1; DNA: TGTGCCATCAGTGAGCAACGACAGGGAACCTACGAGCAGTACTTC; CDR3: CAISEQRQGTYEQYF
size: many; V: TRBV3-1; J: TRBJ2-7; D: NA; DNA: TGTGCCAGCAGCCTCCACTACGAGCAGTACTTC; CDR3: CASSLHYEQYF
size: medium-sized; V: TRBV7-9; J: TRBJ2-7; D: TRBD1; DNA: TGTGCCAGCAGTTCACGCCACGACAGGGGGCTGTACGAGCAGTACTTC; CDR3: CASSSRHDRGLYEQYF
size: few; V: TRBV27; J: TRBJ1-4; D: NA; DNA: TGTGCCAGCAGTTTATTCCTGGGGACTAATGAAAAACTGTTTTTT; CDR3: CASSLFLGTNEKLFF
size: many; V: TRBV20-1; J: TRBJ1-6; D: NA; DNA: TGCAGTGCTAGAGAGCCGGGGGCCTATAATTCACCCCTCCACTTT; CDR3: CSAREPGAYNSPLHF
size: many; V: TRBV4-1; J: TRBJ2-7; D: TRBD2; DNA: TGCGCCAGCAGCCACCAATCCTCCTCCGGGGCGGGAGGGCCCTATGAGCAGTACTTC; CDR3: CASSHQSSSGAGGPYEQYF
size: many; V: TRBV27; J: TRBJ1-1; D: NA; DNA: TGTGCCAGCAGGGGGGAGGGATGGACTGAAGCTTTCTTT; CDR3: CASRGEGWTEAFF
size: many; V: TRBV20-1; J: TRBJ2-2; D: NA; DNA: TGCAGTGCTAGAGCAGGGGGGGACACCGGGGAGCTGTTTTTT; CDR3: CSARAGGDTGELFF
size: many; V: TRBV27; J: TRBJ2-7; D: TRBD1; DNA: TGTGCCAGCAGTTTTGGTCGGGGACAGACTTGGCTGGGGCAGTACTTC; CDR3: CASSFGRGQTWLGQYF
size: many; V: TRBV9; J: TRBJ2-7; D: NA; DNA: TGTGCCAGCAGCGTGGGGGCGGGAGCGGGGCAGTACGAGCAGTACTTC; CDR3: CASSVGAGAGQYEQYF
size: medium-sized; V: TRBV7-2; J: TRBJ1-2; D: NA; DNA: TGTGCCAGCAGCTTAGGTTGGACAGTGCCATCTAACTATGGCTACACCTTC; CDR3: CASSLGWTVPSNYGYTF
size: medium-sized; V: TRBV20-1; J: TRBJ2-3; D: NA; DNA: TGCAGTGCTAGAGATGCGAGGACAGCTAGCACAGATACGCAGTATTTT; CDR3: CSARDARTASTDTQYF
size: many; V: TRBV29-1; J: TRBJ2-3; D: TRBD1; DNA: TGCAGCGTTGTCGACAGGGGGCCGGATACGCAGTATTTT; CDR3: CSVVDRGPDTQYF
size: many; V: TRBV7-9; J: TRBJ2-1; D: TRBD2; DNA: TGTGCCAGCAGCCCCCCCCTCGGGGGGTTCTACAATGAGCAGTTCTTC; CDR3: CASSPPLGGFYNEQFF
size: many; V: TRBV7-9; J: TRBJ2-4; D: NA; DNA: TGTGCCAGCAAAAAAGGTGGACGGGGGGCCCAAAACATTCAGTACTTC; CDR3: CASKKGGRGAQNIQYF
size: medium-sized; V: TRBV27; J: TRBJ2-5; D: TRBD1; DNA: TGTGCCAGCAGTCCCACCCGGGACAGGGTGGGCAAGACCCAGTACTTC; CDR3: CASSPTRDRVGKTQYF
size: medium-sized; V: TRBV6-6; J: TRBJ2-3; D: TRBD2; DNA: TGTGCCAGCAGTTACTCGCGGGGGACTAGCGGGGGGACAGATACGCAGTATTTT; CDR3: CASSYSRGTSGGTDTQYF
size: many; V: TRBV7-9; J: TRBJ1-2; D: TRBD1; DNA: TGTGCCAGCAGCTTAACAGGGGGATGGTATGGCTACACCTTC; CDR3: CASSLTGGWYGYTF
size: many; V: TRBV20-1; J: TRBJ2-7; D: NA; DNA: TGCAGTGCTAGAGATCACTCCGGGACATCGAAAGCCTTACCCTACGAGCAGTACTTC; CDR3: CSARDHSGTSKALPYEQYF
size: many; V: TRBV18; J: TRBJ1-3; D: NA; DNA: TGTGCCACCACGACACAGGGACTCATCTCTGGAAACACCATATATTTT; CDR3: CATTTQGLISGNTIYF
size: many; V: TRBV27; J: TRBJ2-7; D: TRBD2; DNA: TGTGCCAGCAGTTTAACCGGACTAGCGGGGGGACCCACATACGAGCAGTACTTC; CDR3: CASSLTGLAGGPTYEQYF
size: many; V: TRBV3-1; J: TRBJ2-2; D: NA; DNA: TGTGCCAGCAGCCCGGGACTTGTTAACACCGGGGAGCTGTTTTTT; CDR3: CASSPGLVNTGELFF
size: many; V: TRBV27; J: TRBJ2-1; D: NA; DNA: TGTGCCAGCACCCCCCCAGGGTTAAATGAGCAGTTCTTC; CDR3: CASTPPGLNEQFF
size: many; V: TRBV13; J: TRBJ1-2; D: NA; DNA: TGTGCCAGCAGCTTAGCTCCCCGTTCCTATGGCTACACCTTC; CDR3: CASSLAPRSYGYTF
size: NA; V: TRBV29-1; J: TRBJ1-1; D: NA; DNA: TGCAGCGTCGCTTTTACAGGGCTTGCTGAAGCTTTCTTT; CDR3: CSVAFTGLAEAFF
size: many; V: TRBV20-1; J: TRBJ2-7; D: TRBD1; DNA: TGCAGTGCTTCCGGGACAGGGGAATGGGATGGAACCTACGAGCAGTACTTC; CDR3: CSASGTGEWDGTYEQYF
size: NA; V: TRBV12-5; J: TRBJ2-3; D: NA; DNA: TGTGCTAGTGCCCGTAACAGGGTAAGCACAGATACGCAGTATTTT; CDR3: CASARNRVSTDTQYF
size: NA; V: TRBV12-3/TRBV12-4; J: TRBJ2-2; D: TRBD1; DNA: TGTGCCAGCGGAGTGGACAGGACGACCGGGGAGCTGTTTTTT; CDR3: CASGVDRTTGELFF
size: NA; V: TRBV5-4; J: TRBJ1-1; D: NA; DNA: TGTGCCAGCAGCTTGAAAGGGAAAACCCTGGGCACTGAAGCTTTCTTT; CDR3: CASSLKGKTLGTEAFF
size: medium-sized; V: TRBV27; J: TRBJ1-2; D: TRBD1; DNA: TGTGCCAGCAGTTTTCTCCAGGGGGGGAATGGCTACACCTTC; CDR3: CASSFLQGGNGYTF